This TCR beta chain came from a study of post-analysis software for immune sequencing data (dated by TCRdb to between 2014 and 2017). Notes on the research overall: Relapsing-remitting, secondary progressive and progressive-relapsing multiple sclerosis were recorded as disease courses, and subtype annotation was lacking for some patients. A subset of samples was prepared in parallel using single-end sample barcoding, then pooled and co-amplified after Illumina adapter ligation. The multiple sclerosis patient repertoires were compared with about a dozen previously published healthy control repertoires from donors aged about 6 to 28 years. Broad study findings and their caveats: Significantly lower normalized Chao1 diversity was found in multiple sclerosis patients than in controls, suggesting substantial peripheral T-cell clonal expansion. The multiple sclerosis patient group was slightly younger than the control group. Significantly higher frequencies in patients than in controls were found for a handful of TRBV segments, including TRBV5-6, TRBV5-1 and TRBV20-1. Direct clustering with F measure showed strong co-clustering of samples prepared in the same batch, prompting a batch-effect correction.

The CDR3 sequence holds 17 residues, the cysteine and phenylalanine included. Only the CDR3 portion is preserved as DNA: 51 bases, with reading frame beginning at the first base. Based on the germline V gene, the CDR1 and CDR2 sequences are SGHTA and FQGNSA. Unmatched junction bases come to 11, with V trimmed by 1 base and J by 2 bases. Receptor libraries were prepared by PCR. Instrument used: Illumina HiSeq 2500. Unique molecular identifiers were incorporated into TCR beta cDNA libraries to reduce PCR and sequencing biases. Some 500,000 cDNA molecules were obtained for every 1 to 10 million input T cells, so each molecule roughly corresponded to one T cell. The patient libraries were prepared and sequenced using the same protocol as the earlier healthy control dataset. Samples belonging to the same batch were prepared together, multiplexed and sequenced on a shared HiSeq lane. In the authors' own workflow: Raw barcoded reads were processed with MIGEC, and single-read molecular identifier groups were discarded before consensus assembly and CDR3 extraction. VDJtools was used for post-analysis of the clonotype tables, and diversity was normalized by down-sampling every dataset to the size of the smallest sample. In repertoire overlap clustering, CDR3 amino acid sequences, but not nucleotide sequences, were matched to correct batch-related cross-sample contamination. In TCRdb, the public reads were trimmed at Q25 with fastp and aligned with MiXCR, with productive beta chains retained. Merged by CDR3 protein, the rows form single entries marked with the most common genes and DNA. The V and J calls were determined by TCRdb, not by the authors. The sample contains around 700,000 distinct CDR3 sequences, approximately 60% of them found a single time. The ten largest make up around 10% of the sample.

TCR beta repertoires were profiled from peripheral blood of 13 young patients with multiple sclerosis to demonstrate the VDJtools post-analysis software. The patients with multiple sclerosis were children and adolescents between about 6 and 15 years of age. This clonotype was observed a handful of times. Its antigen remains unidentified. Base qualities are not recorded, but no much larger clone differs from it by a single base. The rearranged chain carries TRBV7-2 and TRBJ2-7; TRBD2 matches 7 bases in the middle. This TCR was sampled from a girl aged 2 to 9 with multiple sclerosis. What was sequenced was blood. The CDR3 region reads CASSLGSLGGGPYEQYF. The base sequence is TGTGCCAGCAGCTTAGGGAGTCTGGGCGGGGGACCCTACGAGCAGTACTTC.